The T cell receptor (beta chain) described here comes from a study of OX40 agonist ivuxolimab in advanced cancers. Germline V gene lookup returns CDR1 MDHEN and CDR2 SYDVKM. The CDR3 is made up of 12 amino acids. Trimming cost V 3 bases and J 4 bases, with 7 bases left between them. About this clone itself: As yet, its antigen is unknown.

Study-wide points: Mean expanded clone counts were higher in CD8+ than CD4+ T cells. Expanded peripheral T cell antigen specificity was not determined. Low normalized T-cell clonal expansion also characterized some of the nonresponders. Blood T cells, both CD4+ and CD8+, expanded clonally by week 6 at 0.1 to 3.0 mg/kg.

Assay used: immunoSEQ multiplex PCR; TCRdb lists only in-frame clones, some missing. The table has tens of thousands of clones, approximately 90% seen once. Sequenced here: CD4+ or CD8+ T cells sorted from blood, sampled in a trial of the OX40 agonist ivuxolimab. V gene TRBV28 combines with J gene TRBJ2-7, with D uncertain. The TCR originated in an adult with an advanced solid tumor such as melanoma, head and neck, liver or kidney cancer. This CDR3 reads CASSFSSYEQYF. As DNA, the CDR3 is TGTGCCAGCAGTTTCTCTTCTTACGAGCAGTACTTC.